The rows below give T cell receptor beta chains drawn from one sample of a study of T-cell memory formation after mild COVID-19. MiXCR was run by TCRdb on the 5' RACE reads, yielding one entry per CDR3 protein. The sample holds some 300,000 distinct CDR3 sequences, less than 25% seen once. The material sequenced was PBMCs or a T cell subset sorted from them (not recorded which). The receptor set was obtained from a man between 18 and 35 years old who had mild COVID-19 (a few samples of this study predate the infection). Cell type and time point are not known. Both conserved end residues are part of each CDR3. The D gene is left open where the match is weak. Clone size appears in some rows only: once, few, many, or a class for an expanded clone.

D | length | J | size | V | DNA | CDR3
TRBD1 | 15 | TRBJ2-1 | few | TRBV12-3/TRBV12-4 | TGTGCCAGCAGCATCCAGACAGGGATTCACAATGAGCAGTTCTTC | CASSIQTGIHNEQFF
. | 14 | TRBJ1-2 | few | TRBV20-1 | TGCAGTGCTAGAGATTTGAGGGTGGGCTATGGCTACACCTTC | CSARDLRVGYGYTF
. | 13 | TRBJ2-6 | once | TRBV5-6 | TGTGCCAGCAGCTGGGCTGGGGCCAACGTCCTGACTTTC | CASSWAGANVLTF
. | 13 | TRBJ2-7 | . | TRBV5-1 | TGCGCCAGCAGCTTCCAACAGGGCTACGAGCAGTACTTC | CASSFQQGYEQYF
TRBD2 | 14 | TRBJ2-1 | . | TRBV5-8 | TGTGCCAGCACTAGCGGGGGGTCCTACAATGAGCAGTTCTTC | CASTSGGSYNEQFF
. | 15 | TRBJ1-5 | . | TRBV27 | TGTGCCAGCAGTATTACAGGCTTTAGCAATCAGCCCCAGCATTTT | CASSITGFSNQPQHF
. | 13 | TRBJ1-2 | few | TRBV7-2 | TGTGCCAGCAGCTTTGGCAACCATCATGGCTACACCTTC | CASSFGNHHGYTF
. | 18 | TRBJ2-5 | many | TRBV7-6 | TGTGCCAGCAGCCGGAAACGACTAGGTTTTAAAGGGCGTGAGACCCAGTACTTC | CASSRKRLGFKGRETQYF
TRBD1 | 14 | TRBJ2-1 | . | TRBV6-2/TRBV6-3 | TGTGCCAGCAGTTACTCGAGACAGGGGGGCGAGCAGTTCTTC | CASSYSRQGGEQFF
TRBD2 | 14 | TRBJ2-7 | few | TRBV7-3 | TGTGCCAGCAGCTTAACCCCGGGGGGCTACGAGCAGTACTTC | CASSLTPGGYEQYF
. | 12 | TRBJ2-1 | . | TRBV5-5 | TGTGCCAGCGAATTGGGGGGCTATGAGCAGTTCTTC | CASELGGYEQFF
TRBD2 | 15 | TRBJ2-5 | . | TRBV5-4 | TGTGCCAGCAGCCCGGCGGGGGGGTACCAAGAGACCCAGTACTTC | CASSPAGGYQETQYF
. | 17 | TRBJ1-5 | . | TRBV12-3/TRBV12-4 | TGTGCCAGCAGCTCCGATGTGGGGTCACACGGCAATCAGCCCCAGCATTTT | CASSSDVGSHGNQPQHF
. | 14 | TRBJ1-1 | few | TRBV7-7 | TGTGCTAGCAGCCCCATCGGACACAACACTGAAGCTTTCTTT | CASSPIGHNTEAFF
. | 15 | TRBJ1-5 | few | TRBV3-1 | TGTGCCAGCAGCCAATTCCCAGGGCGGGGACAGCCCCAGCATTTT | CASSQFPGRGQPQHF
TRBD1 | 18 | TRBJ2-3 | . | TRBV5-1 | TGCGCCAGCAGCCCCCCCGGGACAGGGGGCCTGGGTACAGATACGCAGTATTTT | CASSPPGTGGLGTDTQYF
TRBD1 | 18 | TRBJ1-1 | . | TRBV9 | TGTGCCAGCAGCCTGGACCGGGACAGGGGGCACTGGAACACTGAAGCTTTCTTT | CASSLDRDRGHWNTEAFF
. | 13 | TRBJ2-1 | . | TRBV4-1 | TGCGCCAGCAGCCGCGGGCTATACAATGAGCAGTTCTTC | CASSRGLYNEQFF
TRBD1 | 14 | TRBJ2-1 | . | TRBV15 | TGTGCCACCAGCATCGGACAGGGGGTTGATGAGCAGTTCTTC | CATSIGQGVDEQFF
TRBD2 | 13 | TRBJ2-5 | few | TRBV10-3 | TGTGCCATCAGATTAAGCGGGGCAGAGACCCAGTACTTC | CAIRLSGAETQYF
. | 13 | TRBJ2-1 | few | TRBV6-5 | TGTGCCGCAACCCGGGGGCCCTACAATGAGCAGTTCTTC | CAATRGPYNEQFF
. | 13 | TRBJ2-2 | . | TRBV7-9 | TGTGCCAGCAGCTTGCTTGGAGTCGGGGAGCTGTTTTTT | CASSLLGVGELFF
. | 15 | TRBJ2-3 | few | TRBV6-5 | TGTGCCAGCAGCTCCCGGGGTCTAGCGCCAGATACGCAGTATTTT | CASSSRGLAPDTQYF
. | 14 | TRBJ2-7 | many | TRBV5-1 | TGCGCCAGCAGCTGGCCGGGTGAAACCTACGAGCAGTACTTC | CASSWPGETYEQYF
TRBD1 | 16 | TRBJ2-7 | . | TRBV6-5 | TGTGCCAGCAGTTACGTAGCAGGGACAGGACCCTACGAGCAGTACTTC | CASSYVAGTGPYEQYF
TRBD1 | 16 | TRBJ1-1 | few | TRBV10-3 | TGTGCCATCAGTGAGTTTCAACAGGGGGAGAACACTGAAGCTTTCTTT | CAISEFQQGENTEAFF
. | 13 | TRBJ2-2 | few | TRBV5-1 | TGCGCCAGCAGCGACGGGAACACCGGGGAGCTGTTTTTT | CASSDGNTGELFF
. | 14 | TRBJ1-2 | few | TRBV15 | TGTGCCACCAGCAGACCCGGGACTCACTATGGCTACACCTTC | CATSRPGTHYGYTF
TRBD1 | 17 | TRBJ2-2 | . | TRBV7-9 | TGTGCCAGCACCCCAACAGGGGGCGTGAGTGGCACCGGGGAGCTGTTTTTT | CASTPTGGVSGTGELFF
. | 13 | TRBJ1-1 | many | TRBV7-9 | TGTGCCAGCAGCTCCCTCTCGAACACTGAAGCTTTCTTT | CASSSLSNTEAFF
. | 17 | TRBJ2-2 | few | TRBV7-3 | TGTGCCAGCAGCTCACATACCCCCAGGGGTGACACCGGGGAGCTGTTTTTT | CASSSHTPRGDTGELFF
. | 15 | TRBJ1-5 | . | TRBV9 | TGTGCCAGCAGTGATCAGGGAGGGAGCAATCAGCCCCAGCATTTT | CASSDQGGSNQPQHF
TRBD1 | 15 | TRBJ2-2 | few | TRBV20-1 | TGCAGTGCCAGCCCATCTAGGGGGCGCACCGGGGAGCTGTTTTTT | CSASPSRGRTGELFF
. | 16 | TRBJ2-1 | . | TRBV4-1 | TGCGCCAGCAGCCCTTTAATCCAGCCGCGGTACAATGAGCAGTTCTTC | CASSPLIQPRYNEQFF
TRBD1 | 13 | TRBJ2-5 | . | TRBV27 | TGTGCCAGCAGGGGGACAGGGACAGAGACCCAGTACTTC | CASRGTGTETQYF
. | 13 | TRBJ2-1 | few | TRBV11-3 | TGTGCCAGCAGCTCCGTATCCGGGGATGAGCAGTTCTTC | CASSSVSGDEQFF
. | 10 | TRBJ2-3 | few | TRBV7-9 | TGTGCCAGCGCCCTAGATACGCAGTATTTT | CASALDTQYF
. | 17 | TRBJ1-6 | . | TRBV6-5 | TGTGCCAGCAGTCGTAACCTCAGAAGCCTTTACAATTCACCCCTCCACTTT | CASSRNLRSLYNSPLHF
. | 14 | TRBJ2-2 | . | TRBV24-1 | TGTGCCACCAGTAAGCCAGGAAGCACCGGGGAGCTGTTTTTT | CATSKPGSTGELFF
TRBD2 | 16 | TRBJ2-3 | . | TRBV5-1 | TGCGCCAGCAGCTTCCCACTAGCGGGGGCAACAGATACGCAGTATTTT | CASSFPLAGATDTQYF
TRBD1 | 16 | TRBJ1-5 | . | TRBV20-1 | TGCAGTGCTAGTTTTAGCGGACAGGAATTGAATCAGCCCCAGCATTTT | CSASFSGQELNQPQHF
. | 15 | TRBJ2-5 | . | TRBV9 | TGTGCCAGCAGCGTAGGCACGGGGGAGCAAGAGACCCAGTACTTC | CASSVGTGEQETQYF
TRBD2 | 14 | TRBJ2-1 | . | TRBV7-2 | TGTGCCAGCAGATCAGCGGGGGGGTACAATGAGCAGTTCTTC | CASRSAGGYNEQFF
TRBD2 | 18 | TRBJ2-3 | . | TRBV28 | TGTGCCAGCAGTTTAGGTCAAGGGCTAGCGGGGCACACAGATACGCAGTATTTT | CASSLGQGLAGHTDTQYF
. | 16 | TRBJ1-2 | . | TRBV4-3 | TGCGCCAGCAGCCAAGAGTGGAAGCAGGTCCTATATGGCTACACCTTC | CASSQEWKQVLYGYTF
. | 14 | TRBJ2-1 | . | TRBV6-2/TRBV6-3 | TGTGCCAGCAGTGGGATCGGGGTTTACAATGAGCAGTTCTTC | CASSGIGVYNEQFF
TRBD1 | 17 | TRBJ2-1 | many | TRBV11-2 | TGTGCCAGCAGAGTTGGGGGGACAGGGGGGGATTACAATGAGCAGTTCTTC | CASRVGGTGGDYNEQFF
. | 14 | TRBJ2-7 | . | TRBV2 | TGTGCCAGCAGTGACGGGTTGGGGGTCTACGAGCAGTACTTC | CASSDGLGVYEQYF